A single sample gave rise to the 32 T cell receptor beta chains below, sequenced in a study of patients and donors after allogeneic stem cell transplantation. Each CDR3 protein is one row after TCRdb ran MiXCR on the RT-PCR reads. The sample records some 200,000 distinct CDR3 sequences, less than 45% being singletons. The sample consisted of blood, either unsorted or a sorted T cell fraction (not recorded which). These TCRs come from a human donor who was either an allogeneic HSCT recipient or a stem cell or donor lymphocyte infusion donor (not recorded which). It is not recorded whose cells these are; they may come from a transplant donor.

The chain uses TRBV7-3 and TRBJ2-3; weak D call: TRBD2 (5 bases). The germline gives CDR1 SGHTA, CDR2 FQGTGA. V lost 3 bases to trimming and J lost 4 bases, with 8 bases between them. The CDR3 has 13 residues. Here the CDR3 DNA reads TGTGCCAGCAGCTTCTCCGGGGCAGATACGCAGTATTTT. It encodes CASSFSGADTQYF.

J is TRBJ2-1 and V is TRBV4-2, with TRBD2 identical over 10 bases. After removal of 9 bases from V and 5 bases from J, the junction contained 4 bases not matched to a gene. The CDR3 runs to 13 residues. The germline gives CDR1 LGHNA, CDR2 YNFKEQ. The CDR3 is CASGLAGDNEQFF. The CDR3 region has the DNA TGTGCCAGTGGCCTAGCGGGAGACAATGAGCAGTTCTTC.

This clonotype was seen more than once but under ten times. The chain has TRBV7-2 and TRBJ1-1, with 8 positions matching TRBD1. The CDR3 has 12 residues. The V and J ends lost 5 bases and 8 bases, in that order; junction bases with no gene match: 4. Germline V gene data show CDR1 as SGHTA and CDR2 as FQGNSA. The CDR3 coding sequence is TGTGCCAGCAGCAACACAGGGGGGGAAGCTTTCTTT. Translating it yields CASSNTGGEAFF.

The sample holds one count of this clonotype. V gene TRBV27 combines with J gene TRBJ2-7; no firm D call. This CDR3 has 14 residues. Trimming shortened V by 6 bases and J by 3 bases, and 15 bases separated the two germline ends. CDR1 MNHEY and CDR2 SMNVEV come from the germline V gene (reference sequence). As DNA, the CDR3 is TGTGCCAGCAGAACAAGGGCGGAGAGCTACGAGCAGTACTTC. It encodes CASRTRAESYEQYF.

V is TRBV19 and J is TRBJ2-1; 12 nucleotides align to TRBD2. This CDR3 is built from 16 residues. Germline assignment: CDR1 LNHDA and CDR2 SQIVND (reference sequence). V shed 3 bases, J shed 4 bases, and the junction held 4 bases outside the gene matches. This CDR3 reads CASSMGTSGLYNEQFF. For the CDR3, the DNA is TGTGCCAGTAGTATGGGGACTAGCGGGCTTTACAATGAGCAGTTCTTC.

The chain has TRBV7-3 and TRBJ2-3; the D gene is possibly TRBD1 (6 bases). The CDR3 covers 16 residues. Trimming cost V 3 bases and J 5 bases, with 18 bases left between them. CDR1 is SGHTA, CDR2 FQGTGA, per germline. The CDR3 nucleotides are TGTGCCAGCAGCTTGGGGGCTGGGATTACGGTAGATACGCAGTATTTT. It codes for CASSLGAGITVDTQYF.

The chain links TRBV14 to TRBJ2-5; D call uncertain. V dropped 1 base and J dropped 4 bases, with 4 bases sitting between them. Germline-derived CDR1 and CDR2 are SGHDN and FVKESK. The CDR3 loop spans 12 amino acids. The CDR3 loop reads CASSQVPETQYF. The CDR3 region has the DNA TGTGCCAGCAGCCAAGTCCCAGAGACCCAGTACTTC.

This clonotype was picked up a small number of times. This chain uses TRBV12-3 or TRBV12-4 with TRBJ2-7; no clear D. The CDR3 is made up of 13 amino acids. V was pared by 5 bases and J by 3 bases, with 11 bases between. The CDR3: CASSVEVFYEQYF. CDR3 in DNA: TGTGCCAGCAGTGTAGAGGTTTTCTACGAGCAGTACTTC.

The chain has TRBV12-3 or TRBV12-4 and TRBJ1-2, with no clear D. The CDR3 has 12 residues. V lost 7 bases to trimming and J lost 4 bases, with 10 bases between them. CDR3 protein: CASTYLRYGYTF. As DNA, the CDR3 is TGTGCCAGCACTTACTTGCGCTATGGCTACACCTTC.

CDR3 residues: CATRGLGTLTEAFF. The CDR3 nucleotides read TGTGCCACCCGTGGTTTGGGAACATTGACTGAAGCTTTCTTT. The chain recombines TRBV25-1 with TRBJ1-1; D unresolved. The germline V gene encodes CDR1 MGHDK and CDR2 SYGVNS. CDR3 length: 14 residues. Trimming pared 10 bases from V and 5 bases from J, leaving 20 bases between.

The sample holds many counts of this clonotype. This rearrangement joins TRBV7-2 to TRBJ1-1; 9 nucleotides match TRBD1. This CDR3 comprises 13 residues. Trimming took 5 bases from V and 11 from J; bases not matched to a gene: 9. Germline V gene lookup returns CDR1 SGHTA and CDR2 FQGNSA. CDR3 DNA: TGTGCCAGCAGCCCAGGGGACAGGGAATGGGCTTTCTTT. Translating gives CASSPGDREWAFF.

CDR3 loop: CASSLRPFADQPQHF. The CDR3 region has the DNA TGTGCCAGCAGCCTACGACCCTTCGCTGATCAGCCCCAGCATTTT. This rearrangement joins TRBV6-2 or TRBV6-3 to TRBJ1-5, with D unresolved. This CDR3 has 15 residues. With 6 bases removed from V and 5 bases from J, the gap between germline ends came to 17 bases. Germline V CDR1 and CDR2: MNHEY, SVGEGT.

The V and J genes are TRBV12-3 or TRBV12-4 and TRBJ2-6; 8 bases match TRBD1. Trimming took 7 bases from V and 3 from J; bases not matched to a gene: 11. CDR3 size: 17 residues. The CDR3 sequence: CASTAGGTRGGANVLTF. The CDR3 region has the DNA TGTGCCAGCACGGCAGGGGGCACCCGGGGTGGGGCCAACGTCCTGACTTTC.

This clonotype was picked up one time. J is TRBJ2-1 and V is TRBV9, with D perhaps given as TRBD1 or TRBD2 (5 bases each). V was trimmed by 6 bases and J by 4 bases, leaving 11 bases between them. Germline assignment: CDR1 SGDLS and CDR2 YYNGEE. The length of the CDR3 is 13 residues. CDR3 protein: CASTPEGYNEQFF. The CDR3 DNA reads TGTGCCAGCACCCCTGAGGGGTACAATGAGCAGTTCTTC.

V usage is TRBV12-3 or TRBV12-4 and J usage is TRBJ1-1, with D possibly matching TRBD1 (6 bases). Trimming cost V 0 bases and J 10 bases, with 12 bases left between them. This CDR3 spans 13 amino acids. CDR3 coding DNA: TGTGCCAGCAGTTTAGCGGGGGGCCCTCTAGCTTTCTTT. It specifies CASSLAGGPLAFF.

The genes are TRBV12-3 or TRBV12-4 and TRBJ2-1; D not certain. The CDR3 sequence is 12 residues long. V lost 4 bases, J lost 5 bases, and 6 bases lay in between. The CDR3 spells CASSSPHNEQFF. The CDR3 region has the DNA TGTGCCAGCAGTTCTCCCCACAATGAGCAGTTCTTC.

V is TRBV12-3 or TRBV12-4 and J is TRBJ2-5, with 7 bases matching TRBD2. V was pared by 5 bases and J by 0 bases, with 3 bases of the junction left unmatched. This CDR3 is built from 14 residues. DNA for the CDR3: TGTGCCAGCAGTCGCGGGACTAACCAAGAGACCCAGTACTTC. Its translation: CASSRGTNQETQYF.

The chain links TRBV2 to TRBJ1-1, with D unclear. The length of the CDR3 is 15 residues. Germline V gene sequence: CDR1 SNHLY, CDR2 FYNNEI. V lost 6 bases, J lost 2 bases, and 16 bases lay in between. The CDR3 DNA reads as TGTGCCAGCAGGTTCCCGCTGGACCGTAACACTGAAGCTTTCTTT. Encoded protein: CASRFPLDRNTEAFF.

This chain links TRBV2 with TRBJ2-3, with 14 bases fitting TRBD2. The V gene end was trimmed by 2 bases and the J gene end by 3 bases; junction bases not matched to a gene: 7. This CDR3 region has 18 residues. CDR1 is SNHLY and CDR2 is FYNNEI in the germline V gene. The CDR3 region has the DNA TGTGCCAGCAGTGAACCTGCCGGGACTAGCGGGAGTACAGATACGCAGTATTTT. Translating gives CASSEPAGTSGSTDTQYF.

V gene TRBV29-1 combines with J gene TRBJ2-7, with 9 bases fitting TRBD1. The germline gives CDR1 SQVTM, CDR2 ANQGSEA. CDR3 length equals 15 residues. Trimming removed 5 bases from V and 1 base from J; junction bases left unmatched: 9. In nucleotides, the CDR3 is TGCAGCGTTTTACGACCGGGACAGGGTTCCTACGAGCAGTACTTC. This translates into CSVLRPGQGSYEQYF.

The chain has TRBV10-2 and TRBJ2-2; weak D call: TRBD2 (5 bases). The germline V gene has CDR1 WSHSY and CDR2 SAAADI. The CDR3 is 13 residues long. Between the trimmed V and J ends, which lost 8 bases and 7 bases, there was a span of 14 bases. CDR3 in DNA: TGCGCCAGCCAGGTCCGAGGAGGCGGGGAGCTGTTTTTT. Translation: CASQVRGGGELFF.

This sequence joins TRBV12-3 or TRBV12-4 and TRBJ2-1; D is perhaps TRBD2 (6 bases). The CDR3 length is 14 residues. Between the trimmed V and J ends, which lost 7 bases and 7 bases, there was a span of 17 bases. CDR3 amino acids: CASTRLGSLNEQFF. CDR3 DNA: TGTGCCAGCACTCGACTAGGTTCCTTGAATGAGCAGTTCTTC.

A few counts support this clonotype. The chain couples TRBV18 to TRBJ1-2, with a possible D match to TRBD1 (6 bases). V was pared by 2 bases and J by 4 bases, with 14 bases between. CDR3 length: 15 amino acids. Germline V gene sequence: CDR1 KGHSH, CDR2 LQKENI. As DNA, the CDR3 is TGTGCCAGCTCACCAATAGGGGGGCATGTCTATGGCTACACCTTC. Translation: CASSPIGGHVYGYTF.

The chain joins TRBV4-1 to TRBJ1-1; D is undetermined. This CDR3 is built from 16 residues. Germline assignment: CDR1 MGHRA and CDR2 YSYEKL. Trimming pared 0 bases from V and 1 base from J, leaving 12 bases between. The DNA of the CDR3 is TGCGCCAGCAGCCAAGATACGCCCAGGCCGAACACTGAAGCTTTCTTT. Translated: CASSQDTPRPNTEAFF.

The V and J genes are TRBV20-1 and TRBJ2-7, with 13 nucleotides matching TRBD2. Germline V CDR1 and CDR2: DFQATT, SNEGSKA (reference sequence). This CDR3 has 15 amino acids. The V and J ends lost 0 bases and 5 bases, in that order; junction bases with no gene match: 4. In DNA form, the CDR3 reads TGCAGTGCTAGAGATTGGACTAGCGGGAGTCACGAGCAGTACTTC. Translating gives CSARDWTSGSHEQYF.

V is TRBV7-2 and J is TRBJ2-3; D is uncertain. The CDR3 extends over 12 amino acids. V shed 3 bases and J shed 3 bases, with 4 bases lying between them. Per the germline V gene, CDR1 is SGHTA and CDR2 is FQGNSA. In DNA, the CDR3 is TGTGCCAGCAGCTTGAGAACAGATACGCAGTATTTT. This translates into CASSLRTDTQYF.

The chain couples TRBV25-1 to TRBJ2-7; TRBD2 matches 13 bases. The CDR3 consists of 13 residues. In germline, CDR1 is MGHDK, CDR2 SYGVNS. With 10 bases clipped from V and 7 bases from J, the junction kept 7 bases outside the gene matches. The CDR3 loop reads CATGLAGVREQYF. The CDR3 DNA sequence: TGTGCCACCGGACTAGCGGGAGTAAGGGAGCAGTACTTC.

The CDR3 nucleotides are TGTGCCAGCAGTGAGCCGGGACTGATGGGCGAGCAGTACTTC. This encodes CASSEPGLMGEQYF. The genes are TRBV27 and TRBJ2-7; D possibly corresponds to TRBD2 (6 bases). V was trimmed by 5 bases and J by 6 bases, leaving 17 bases between them. The CDR3 is made up of 14 amino acids. Looked up from germline, CDR1 is MNHEY and CDR2 is SMNVEV (reference sequence).

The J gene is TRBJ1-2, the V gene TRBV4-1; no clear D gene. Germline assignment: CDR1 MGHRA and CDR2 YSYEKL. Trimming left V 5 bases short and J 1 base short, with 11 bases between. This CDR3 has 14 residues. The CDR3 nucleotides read TGCGCCAGCAGCTTCCGGACGATTAACTATGGCTACACCTTC. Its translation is CASSFRTINYGYTF.

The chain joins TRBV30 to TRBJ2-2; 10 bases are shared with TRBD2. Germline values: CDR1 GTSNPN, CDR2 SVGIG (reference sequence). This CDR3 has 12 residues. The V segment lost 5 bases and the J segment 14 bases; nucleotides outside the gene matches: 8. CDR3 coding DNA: TGTGCCTGGGGATTAGCGGGAGGAAGCCTGTTTTTT. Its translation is CAWGLAGGSLFF.

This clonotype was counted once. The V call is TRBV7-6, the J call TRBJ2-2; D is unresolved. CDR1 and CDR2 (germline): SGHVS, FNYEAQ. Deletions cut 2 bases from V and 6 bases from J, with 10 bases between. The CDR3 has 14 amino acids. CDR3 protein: CASSLFLEAGELFF. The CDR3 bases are TGTGCCAGCAGCTTATTCCTAGAGGCCGGGGAGCTGTTTTTT.

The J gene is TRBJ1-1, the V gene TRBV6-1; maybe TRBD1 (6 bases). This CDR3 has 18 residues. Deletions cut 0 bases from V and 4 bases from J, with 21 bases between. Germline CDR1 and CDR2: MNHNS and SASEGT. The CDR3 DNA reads TGTGCCAGCAGTGAAGCGCGGGCACAGGGAAGGTGGGTCACTGAAGCTTTCTTT. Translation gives CASSEARAQGRWVTEAFF.